This TCR beta chain is drawn from a study of T cell responses to AZD1222 COVID-19 vaccine. General study findings and limits: When two AZD1222 doses had been given, Spike-specific TCR breadth and depth rose. Possibly, clonal diversity was underestimated; donors were largely white British and included more females. Nearly half of spike-specific TCRs reportedly target variant regions that are unmutated in the B.1.351 and B.1.1.7 variants.

Generated by immunoSEQ multiplex PCR, the TCRdb table keeps only in-frame clones and is missing some. The profile shows 100,000 to 150,000 clones, around 94% of them singletons. From germline, CDR1 is MGHRA and CDR2 YSYEKL. The CDR3 sequence is 17 residues long. The V gene end was trimmed by 0 bases and the J gene end by 3 bases; junction bases not matched to a gene: 9. With respect to this clone: Its cognate antigen is unknown.

V usage is TRBV4-1 and J usage is TRBJ2-7, with 9 positions matching TRBD1. Sequencing used peripheral blood, obtained on day 0 of AZD1222 vaccination. This receptor was taken from an adult in good health. DNA of the CDR3: TGCGCCAGCAGCCAAGATCCGGAGGGGACAGGGATCTACGAGCAGTACTTC. Protein: CASSQDPEGTGIYEQYF.